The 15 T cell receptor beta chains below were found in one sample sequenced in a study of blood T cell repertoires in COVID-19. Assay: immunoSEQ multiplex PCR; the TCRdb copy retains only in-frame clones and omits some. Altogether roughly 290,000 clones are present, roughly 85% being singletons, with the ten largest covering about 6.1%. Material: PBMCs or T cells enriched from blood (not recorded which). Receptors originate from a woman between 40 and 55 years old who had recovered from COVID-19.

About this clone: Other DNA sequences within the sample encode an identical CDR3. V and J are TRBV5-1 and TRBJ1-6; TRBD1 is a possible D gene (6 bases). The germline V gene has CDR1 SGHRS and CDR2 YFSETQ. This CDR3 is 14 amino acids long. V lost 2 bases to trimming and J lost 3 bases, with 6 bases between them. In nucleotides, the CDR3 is TGCGCCAGCAGCTTACAGGGCTATAATTCACCCCTCCACTTT. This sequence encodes CASSLQGYNSPLHF.

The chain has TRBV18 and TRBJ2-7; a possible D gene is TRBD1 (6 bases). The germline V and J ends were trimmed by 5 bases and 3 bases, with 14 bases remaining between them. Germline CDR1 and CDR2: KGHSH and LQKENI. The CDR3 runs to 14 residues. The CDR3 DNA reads TGTGCCAGCTCAAAGGAAGGGGGTTTCTACGAGCAGTACTTC. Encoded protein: CASSKEGGFYEQYF.

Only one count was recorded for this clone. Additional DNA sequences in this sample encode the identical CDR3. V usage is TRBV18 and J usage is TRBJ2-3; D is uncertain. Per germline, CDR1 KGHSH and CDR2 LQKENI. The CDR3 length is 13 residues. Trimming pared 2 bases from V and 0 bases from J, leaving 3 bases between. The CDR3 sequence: CASSPSSTDTQYF. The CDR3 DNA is TGTGCCAGCTCACCATCTAGCACAGATACGCAGTATTTT.

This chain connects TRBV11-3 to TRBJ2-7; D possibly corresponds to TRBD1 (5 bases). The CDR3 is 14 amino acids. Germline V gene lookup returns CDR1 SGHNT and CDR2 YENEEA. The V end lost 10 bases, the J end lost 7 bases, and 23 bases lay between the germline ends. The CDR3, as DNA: TGTGCCAAACCCTATGGGGCCGGTACATCTGAGCAGTACTTC. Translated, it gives CAKPYGAGTSEQYF.

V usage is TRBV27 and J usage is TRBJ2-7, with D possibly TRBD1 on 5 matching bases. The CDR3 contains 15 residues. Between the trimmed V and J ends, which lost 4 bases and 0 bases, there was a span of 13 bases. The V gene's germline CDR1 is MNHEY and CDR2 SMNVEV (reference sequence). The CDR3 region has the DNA TGTGCCAGCAGTTCCCAGGGCGACCTCTCCTACGAGCAGTACTTC. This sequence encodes CASSSQGDLSYEQYF.

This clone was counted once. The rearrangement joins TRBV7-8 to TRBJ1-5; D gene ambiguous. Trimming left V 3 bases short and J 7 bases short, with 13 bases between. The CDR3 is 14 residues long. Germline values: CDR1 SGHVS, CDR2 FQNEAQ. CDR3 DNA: TGTGCCAGCAGCTTGGCAGGAGGAGGCCAGCCCCAGCATTTT. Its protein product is CASSLAGGGQPQHF.

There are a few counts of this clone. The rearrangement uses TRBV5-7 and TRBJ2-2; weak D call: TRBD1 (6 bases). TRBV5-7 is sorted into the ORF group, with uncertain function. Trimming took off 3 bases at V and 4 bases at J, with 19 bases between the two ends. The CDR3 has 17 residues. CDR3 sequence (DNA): TGTGCCAGCAGCTCCGTTAGGGGGAGTAGCCTCACCGGGGAGCTGTTTTTT. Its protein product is CASSSVRGSSLTGELFF.

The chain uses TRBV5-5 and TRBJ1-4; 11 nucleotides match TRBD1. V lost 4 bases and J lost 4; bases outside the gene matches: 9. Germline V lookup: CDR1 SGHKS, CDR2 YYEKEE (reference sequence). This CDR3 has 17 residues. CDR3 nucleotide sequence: TGTGCCAGCAGCGGTGGACAGGGGGCAACCTATAATGAAAAACTGTTTTTT. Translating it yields CASSGGQGATYNEKLFF.

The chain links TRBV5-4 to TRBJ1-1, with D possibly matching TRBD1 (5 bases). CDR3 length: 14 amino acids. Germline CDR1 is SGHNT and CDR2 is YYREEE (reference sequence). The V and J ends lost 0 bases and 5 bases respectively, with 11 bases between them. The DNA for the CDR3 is TGTGCCAGCAGCTTGGCAGGGATGAGAACTGAAGCTTTCTTT. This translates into CASSLAGMRTEAFF.

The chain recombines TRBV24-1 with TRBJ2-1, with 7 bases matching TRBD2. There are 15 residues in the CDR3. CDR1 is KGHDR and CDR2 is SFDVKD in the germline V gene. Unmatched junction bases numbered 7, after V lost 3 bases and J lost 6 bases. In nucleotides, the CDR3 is TGTGCCACCAGTGATGTGGGGGAGGGTATCAATGAGCAGTTCTTC. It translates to CATSDVGEGINEQFF.

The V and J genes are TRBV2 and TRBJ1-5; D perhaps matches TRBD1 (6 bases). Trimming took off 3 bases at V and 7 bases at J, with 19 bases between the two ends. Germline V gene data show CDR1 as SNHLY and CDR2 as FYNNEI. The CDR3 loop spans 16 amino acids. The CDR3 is CASSDGGRGRQQPQHF. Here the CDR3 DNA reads TGTGCCAGCAGTGACGGTGGCAGGGGTCGGCAACAGCCCCAGCATTTT.

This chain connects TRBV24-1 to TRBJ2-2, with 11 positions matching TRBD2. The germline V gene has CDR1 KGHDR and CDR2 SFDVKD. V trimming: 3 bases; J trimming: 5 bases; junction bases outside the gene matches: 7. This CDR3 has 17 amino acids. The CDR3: CATSDPTSGSRTGELFF. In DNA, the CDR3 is TGTGCCACCAGTGATCCCACTAGCGGGAGTCGAACCGGGGAGCTGTTTTTT.

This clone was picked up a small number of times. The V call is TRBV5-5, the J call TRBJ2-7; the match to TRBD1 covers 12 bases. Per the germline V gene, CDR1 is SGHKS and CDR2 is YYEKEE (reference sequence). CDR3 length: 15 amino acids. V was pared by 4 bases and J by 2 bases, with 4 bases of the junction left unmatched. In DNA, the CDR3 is TGTGCCAGCAGCCGTCGGGACAGGGGGCCCTACGAGCAGTACTTC. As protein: CASSRRDRGPYEQYF.

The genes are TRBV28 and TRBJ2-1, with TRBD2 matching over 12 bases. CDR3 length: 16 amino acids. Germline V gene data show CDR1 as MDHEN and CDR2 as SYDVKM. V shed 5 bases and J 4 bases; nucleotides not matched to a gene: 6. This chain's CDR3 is CASSHPGTSGYNEQFF. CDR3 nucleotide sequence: TGTGCCAGCAGTCACCCCGGGACTAGCGGGTACAATGAGCAGTTCTTC. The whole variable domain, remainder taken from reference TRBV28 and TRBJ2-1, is DVKVTQSSRYLVKRTGEKVFLECVQDMDHENMFWYRQDPGLGLRLIYFSYDVKMKEKGDIPEGYSVSREKKERFSLILESASTNQTSMYLCASSHPGTSGYNEQFFGPGTRLTVL.

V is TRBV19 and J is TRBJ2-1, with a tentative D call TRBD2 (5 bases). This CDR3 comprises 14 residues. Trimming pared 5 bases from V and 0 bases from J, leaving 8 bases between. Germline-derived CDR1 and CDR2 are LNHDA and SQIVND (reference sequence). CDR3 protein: CASSWRHSYNEQFF. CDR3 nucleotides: TGTGCCAGTAGTTGGAGGCACTCCTACAATGAGCAGTTCTTC.